Here is one TCR beta chain with its context. This clonotype has ten or more counts. Its antigen remains unidentified. No base quality information exists; no much larger clone differs at one position. For unsorted PBMC libraries, 2 million PBMCs were used after storage in RNAlater at -80 degrees C until RNA extraction. The multiple sclerosis patients were enrolled in a US clinical protocol that evaluated disease progression with magnetic resonance imaging. Peripheral blood underwent Ficoll-Hypaque density gradient centrifugation to isolate PBMCs, which were then cryopreserved in liquid nitrogen. The sample comes from a study of neurological immune-mediated disorders (dated by TCRdb to about 2019). Background for the entire study: Of the approximately 34 multiple sclerosis patients, about 30 had relapsing-remitting MS and 3 had secondary progressive MS. Peripheral blood TCR-beta repertoires from patients with HTLV-I-associated myelopathy (HAM/TSP), patients with multiple sclerosis, and healthy controls were compared in the study using UMI-based sequencing. The 106 TCR-beta libraries included longitudinal samples, technical triplicates and paired sorted CD4+ and CD8+ T-cell subsets alongside PBMC samples. The cohort comprised roughly 70 subjects: roughly 15 HAM/TSP patients, 35 or so multiple sclerosis patients and 20 or so healthy controls. Study-wide conclusions, independent of this receptor: TCR clonal expansion was greatest in HAM/TSP patients and smallest in MS patients, who ranked below even healthy controls. No identical CDR3 amino acid sequences were found to be shared among expanded clones across subjects, suggesting that TCR-beta repertoires were private in all groups. No clinical or MRI features were associated with the MS cluster, and the authors said that larger cohorts are needed. In a phylogenetic analysis, the repertoires of 18 out of 34 MS patients fell into a single cluster of related CDR3 sequences, pointing to a possible signature at the repertoire level.

Reading the germline V gene gives CDR1 SGHTA and CDR2 FQGNSA. The CDR3 numbers 14 residues from cysteine through phenylalanine. Solely the CDR3 DNA is kept, with 42 bases framed from the first base. V drops 0 bases and J drops 6 bases, leaving 11 bases in between. To synthesize cDNA, template-switch 5'RACE was performed with a primer carrying a 10-nucleotide random unique molecular identifier so that each TCR transcript was tagged. Over 180 million TCR-beta sequences, covering 15-18 subjects, were produced in each sequencing run. The RNeasy kit was used to extract total RNA. TCR-beta VDJ regions were amplified with primers for the TCR constant region and the 5'RACE anchor, using the KAPA Real-time Library Amplification kit. A first PCR added sample indexes and Illumina adaptors, after which a second PCR increased the library yield. After Ampure bead purification, the roughly 650 bp TCR product was size-selected on a 2% E-gel SizeSelection system. Before pooling, library quality was checked on a Bioanalyzer, concentration was measured with Qubit, and libraries were quantified with the Kapa Library Quantification kit. An Illumina HiSeq 2500 sequenced the libraries paired-end 2 x 150 bp. To increase sequence diversity, about 23-30% phiX was spiked into each library pool. The paper's processing steps were these. Quality-filtered reads were processed with the UMI-based MiGEC pipeline, and over 90% of raw TCR sequences were removed by the MiGEC pipeline during error correction. VDJ genes were aligned to IMGT germline references, and each clonotype was defined by a unique CDR3 amino acid sequence together with V-J genes. VDJtools evaluated clonal expansion, Shannon diversity and CDR3 relatedness (CalcPairwiseDistances, ClusterSamples); CLCbio workbench built phylogenetic trees. Using coefficient-of-variation modelling across technical triplicates, the study counted a clone as expanded if it had at least 8 unique UMIs. The public reads were quality trimmed at Q25 with fastp and then assembled into clones with MiXCR by TCRdb, keeping productive beta chains. All rows with the same CDR3 protein become a single entry with the most common DNA and genes. The V and J calls reflect TCRdb's pipeline rather than the authors' work. The sample table lists around 64,000 distinct CDR3 sequences, approximately 3.3% of them with a count of one. About 5.5% of the sample goes to the ten largest clones.

Sequencing used PBMCs. The sequence links TRBV7-2 to TRBJ1-2; the D gene cannot be named for sure. The source of this sequence is a woman between 50 and 59 years old with multiple sclerosis. The CDR3 corresponds to CASSLALMDHGYTF. In nucleotide form, the sequence is TGTGCCAGCAGCTTAGCGCTGATGGATCATGGCTACACCTTC.